A selection of T cell receptor beta chains follows, all from one sample in a study of blood T cell repertoires in COVID-19. The data were produced by immunoSEQ multiplex PCR, yet TCRdb's version contains in-frame clones alone and is incomplete. The data contain 320,000 or so clones, roughly 89% of them singletons. The sequenced material came from PBMCs or T cells enriched from blood (not recorded which). The receptor set was obtained from a man between 60 and 75 years old who had recovered from COVID-19. CDR3s include the opening cysteine and the closing phenylalanine or tryptophan. D genes are given only for firm matches. The size of a clone is reported for some rows only, either as once, few or many, or as a class for expanded clones.

>NA|14|NA|TRBJ2-7|TRBV6-5
CASTLGWQGGEQYF
TGTGCCAGCACCCTGGGTTGGCAGGGGGGCGAGCAGTACTTC
>NA|14|NA|TRBJ2-5|TRBV25-1
CASTPIGQGGTQYF
TGTGCCAGCACTCCAATTGGGCAGGGCGGGACCCAGTACTTC
>NA|16|TRBD1|TRBJ1-1|TRBV25-1
CASSEGVRGRGTEAFF
TGTGCCAGCAGTGAGGGGGTCAGGGGGCGCGGCACTGAAGCTTTCTTT
>NA|15|NA|TRBJ2-5|TRBV18
CASSLNSGLQETQYF
TGTGCCAGCTCCCTAAATAGCGGACTGCAAGAGACCCAGTACTTC
>NA|15|NA|TRBJ1-2|TRBV2
CASRRGGSLDYGYTF
TGTGCCAGCAGGCGAGGAGGCAGTTTAGACTATGGCTACACCTTC
>NA|14|TRBD2|TRBJ2-2|TRBV9
CASSDIAGTGELFF
TGTGCCAGCAGCGATATAGCGGGAACCGGGGAGCTGTTTTTT
>NA|14|TRBD2|TRBJ2-1|TRBV28
CASETGGSNFEQFF
TGTGCCAGCGAAACTGGCGGGAGTAATTTTGAGCAGTTCTTC
>NA|15|TRBD1|TRBJ1-5|TRBV19
CASRRDRGYGQPQHF
TGTGCCAGTAGAAGGGACAGGGGTTACGGTCAGCCCCAGCATTTT
>NA|15|NA|TRBJ1-1|TRBV7-2
CASSLLGGGNTEAFF
TGTGCCAGCAGTCTACTCGGTGGAGGGAACACTGAAGCTTTCTTT
>NA|17|NA|TRBJ2-1|TRBV5-6
CASSLQLAASSYNEQFF
TGTGCCAGCAGCTTGCAACTAGCCGCGAGCTCCTACAATGAGCAGTTCTTC
>NA|17|NA|TRBJ1-3|TRBV30
CAWSTPWGGLSGNTIYF
TGTGCCTGGAGTACCCCTTGGGGAGGCCTCTCTGGAAACACCATATATTTT
>NA|15|NA|TRBJ2-7|TRBV7-9
CASSSTQGWGFEQYF
TGTGCCAGCAGCTCTACACAGGGTTGGGGGTTCGAGCAGTACTTC
>few|17|TRBD1|TRBJ1-5|TRBV2
CASSLSPTGGENQPQHF
TGTGCCAGCAGTCTTAGTCCGACAGGGGGGGAAAATCAGCCCCAGCATTTT
>few|12|TRBD1|TRBJ1-4|TRBV29-1
CSVGQGGEKLFF
TGCAGCGTTGGACAGGGCGGTGAAAAACTGTTTTTT
>NA|19|TRBD2|TRBJ2-5|TRBV9
CASSVSSSGRGGHQETQYF
TGTGCCAGCAGCGTATCGTCTAGCGGGAGAGGAGGGCACCAAGAGACCCAGTACTTC
>NA|14|NA|TRBJ1-1|TRBV28
CASRGGSRNTEAFF
TGTGCCAGCAGGGGGGGAAGCAGGAACACTGAAGCTTTCTTT
>NA|15|TRBD2|TRBJ2-1|TRBV18
CASSPGGPARNEQFF
TGTGCCAGCTCACCGGGAGGGCCCGCGAGAAATGAGCAGTTCTTC
>NA|12|NA|TRBJ2-7|TRBV5-1
CASSYNSNEQYF
TGCGCCAGCAGCTATAATAGTAACGAGCAGTACTTC
>NA|17|TRBD2|TRBJ2-5|TRBV5-4
CASSLGLAGGSRETQYF
TGTGCCAGCAGCTTGGGACTAGCGGGAGGTAGTCGAGAGACCCAGTACTTC
>NA|14|NA|TRBJ2-1|TRBV28
CASSLRPQQGGQFF
TGTGCCAGCAGTCTAAGACCCCAGCAGGGAGGGCAGTTCTTC
>NA|15|TRBD1|TRBJ2-7|TRBV7-2
CASSSDRVPSYEQYF
TGTGCCAGCAGCTCGGACAGGGTCCCCTCCTACGAGCAGTACTTC
>NA|14|TRBD2|TRBJ2-3|TRBV7-3
CASSPRTSGGTQYF
TGTGCCAGCAGCCCCCGGACTAGTGGGGGTACGCAGTATTTT
>NA|13|NA|TRBJ1-2|TRBV7-2
CASRYRDPYGYTF
TGTGCCAGCAGATACAGGGATCCCTATGGCTACACCTTC
>NA|17|TRBD1|TRBJ2-1|TRBV5-6
CASSQGPGQGYGNEQFF
TGTGCCAGCAGCCAAGGACCGGGACAGGGGTATGGCAATGAGCAGTTCTTC
>once|16|NA|TRBJ2-2|TRBV5-1
CASSFFSGGGTGELFF
TGCGCCAGCAGCTTTTTTTCCGGGGGAGGCACCGGGGAGCTGTTTTTT
>NA|14|NA|TRBJ2-7|TRBV6-2/TRBV6-3
CASSLQGDYYEQYF
TGTGCCAGCAGTCTACAGGGGGACTACTACGAGCAGTACTTC
>NA|12|TRBD1|TRBJ1-5|TRBV6-5
CASRTGEQPQHF
TGTGCCAGCAGGACAGGGGAACAGCCCCAGCATTTT
>NA|14|NA|TRBJ2-2|TRBV15
CATSRVQASGELFF
TGTGCCACCAGCAGAGTACAGGCTTCCGGGGAGCTGTTTTTT
>NA|15|NA|TRBJ1-1|TRBV27
CASSILLGTLNEAFF
TGTGCCAGCAGTATCCTCCTCGGGACATTAAATGAAGCTTTCTTT
>NA|15|NA|TRBJ2-5|TRBV5-4
CASSLAGNLGWTQYF
TGTGCCAGCAGCTTGGCGGGGAATCTGGGATGGACCCAGTACTTC
>NA|12|TRBD1|TRBJ2-4|TRBV7-9
CASSVLQGVRYF
TGTGCCAGCAGCGTCCTACAGGGGGTTCGGTACTTC
>NA|15|NA|TRBJ1-6|TRBV28
CASSLTSAGNSPLHF
TGTGCCAGCAGTTTAACCAGCGCTGGGAATTCACCCCTCCACTTT
>NA|12|NA|TRBJ2-5|TRBV18
CASSPSRETQYF
TGTGCCAGCTCACCCTCCAGGGAGACCCAGTACTTC
>NA|14|NA|TRBJ1-2|TRBV14
CASSQDSGGYGYTF
TGTGCCAGCAGCCAGGACAGCGGCGGCTATGGCTACACCTTC
>NA|12|NA|TRBJ1-2|TRBV6-5
CAIRTANYGYTF
TGTGCCATCCGGACAGCTAACTATGGCTACACCTTC
>NA|17|NA|TRBJ1-3|TRBV4-3
CASSQEGQGLWGNTIYF
TGCGCCAGCAGCCAAGAAGGCCAGGGGCTGTGGGGAAACACCATATATTTT
>NA|17|TRBD2|TRBJ2-7|TRBV7-8
CASSFGLAGGRSYEQYF
TGTGCCAGCAGCTTTGGACTAGCGGGGGGCAGGAGCTACGAGCAGTACTTC
>NA|16|TRBD2|TRBJ2-1|TRBV24-1
CATSDPPGTSDNEQFF
TGTGCCACCAGTGACCCCCCTGGGACTAGCGACAATGAGCAGTTCTTC
>NA|15|TRBD1|TRBJ2-7|TRBV2
CASGAGQGGTYEQYF
TGTGCCAGCGGAGCGGGACAGGGGGGGACCTACGAGCAGTACTTC
>once|14|TRBD1|TRBJ1-5|TRBV9
CASSAGQPNQPQHF
TGTGCCAGCAGCGCGGGACAGCCCAATCAGCCCCAGCATTTT
>NA|15|NA|TRBJ2-4|TRBV21-1
CASRFGRGSKNIQYF
NA
>NA|15|TRBD1|TRBJ1-2|TRBV15
CATSRSPGTGYGYTF
TGTGCCACCAGCAGAAGTCCCGGGACAGGGTATGGCTACACCTTC
>NA|13|NA|TRBJ1-1|TRBV12-3/TRBV12-4
CASSITANTEAFF
TGTGCCAGCAGTATCACAGCGAACACTGAAGCTTTCTTT
>NA|15|TRBD1|TRBJ2-7|TRBV6-2/TRBV6-3
CASSPQTGKFNEQYF
TGTGCCAGCAGCCCCCAGACAGGGAAATTCAACGAGCAGTACTTC